This TCR beta chain was recovered during a study of siplizumab effects on memory and regulatory T cells. Assaying covered roughly 92,000 TCR templates per sample. Some clones are missing from TCRdb's copy, which holds only in-frame ones; the method was immunoSEQ multiplex PCR. The sample shows some 100,000 clones, 90% to 95% of them seen only once. Germline CDR1 SGHDT, CDR2 YYEEEE. This CDR3 is 15 amino acids long. J lost 4 bases, V lost 2 bases, and 4 bases had no gene match. About this clone itself: Antigen specificity is unknown.

Study results and caveats: The authors did not confirm suppressive function in proliferating Tregs from siplizumab cultures. The Treg-derived share of mappable alloreactive CD4+ clones averaged roughly 69% with siplizumab and 26.9% in controls. It seemed that naive T cells were more diverse than memory cells and were major contributors to the alloresponse.

Material: Tregs sorted from blood. The rearrangement uses TRBV5-6 and TRBJ2-2, with TRBD2 matching over 8 bases. The TCR comes from a human donor in good health. CDR3 residues: CASSFVAGSTGELFF. The CDR3 DNA follows: TGTGCCAGCAGCTTCGTAGCGGGAAGCACCGGGGAGCTGTTTTTT.